The 19 T cell receptor beta chains reported below all come from one sample, sequenced in a study of blood T cells in healthy people across ages. Together with a sample-barcoded 5' primer, a J-beta primer mix was included in a second PCR lasting roughly 6 to 12 cycles. A single record per CDR3 protein comes from TCRdb applying MiXCR to the 5' RACE reads. The sample consists of 700,000 to 950,000 distinct CDR3 sequences, about three fifths of them appearing once. The sequenced sample consisted of blood. Receptor source: a man aged 25-40 years in good health.

This clonotype was detected a few times. The V and J genes are TRBV7-9 and TRBJ2-7; TRBD1 matches at 9 bases. With 7 bases clipped from V and 6 bases from J, the junction kept 13 bases outside the gene matches. This CDR3 contains 15 residues. In germline, CDR1 is SEHNR, CDR2 FQNEAQ (reference sequence). CDR3 coding DNA: TGTGCCAGCACCCTATCCGGGACAGGGATATCCGAGCAGTACTTC. This codes for CASTLSGTGISEQYF.

The CDR3 here is CASSAGPDSLQETQYF. CDR3 DNA sequence: TGTGCCAGCAGCGCGGGTCCGGACAGCTTACAAGAGACCCAGTACTTC. The gene calls are TRBV7-3 and TRBJ2-5; perhaps TRBD1 as D (6 bases). CDR1 and CDR2 from the germline V gene are SGHTA and FQGTGA. V lost 5 bases, J lost 2 bases, and 18 bases lay in between. This CDR3 has 16 amino acids.

This clonotype has only a few counts. V and J are TRBV5-6 and TRBJ2-7; D is uncertain. The J call is in doubt because the DNA end fits TRBJ2-5 better. This CDR3 region has 13 residues. The V gene's germline CDR1 is SGHDT and CDR2 YYEEEE. The CDR3 protein is CASSHPRAETQYF. CDR3 nucleotides: TGTGCCAGCAGCCACCCCCGGGCAGAGACCCAGTACTTC.

The chain combines TRBV20-1 with TRBJ1-2, with D possibly matching TRBD1 (6 bases). The CDR3 extends over 11 amino acids. V shed 6 bases and J shed 6 bases, with 11 bases lying between them. Germline assignment: CDR1 DFQATT and CDR2 SNEGSKA (reference sequence). The CDR3 DNA follows: TGCAGTGCGATAGACAGGAATGGCTACACCTTC. Translated, it gives CSAIDRNGYTF.

The rearrangement links TRBV3-1 to TRBJ2-5, with 10 bases identical to TRBD2. The DNA end favors TRBJ2-7, so the J call may be wrong. Germline V gives CDR1 LGHDT, CDR2 YNNKEL (reference sequence). The CDR3 extends over 13 amino acids. CDR3 bases: TGTGCCAGCAGACTAGCGGGACGGTACGAGCAGTACTTC. This sequence encodes CASRLAGRYEQYF.

V gene TRBV29-1 combines with J gene TRBJ2-7; D remains ambiguous. Trimming took 5 bases from V and 0 from J, leaving 11 bases between them. The CDR3 sequence is 13 residues long. Germline lookup yields CDR1 SQVTM and CDR2 ANQGSEA. CDR3 in amino acids: CSVKLASSYEQYF. DNA for the CDR3: TGCAGCGTTAAGTTGGCCAGCTCCTACGAGCAGTACTTC.

This chain uses TRBV7-9 with TRBJ1-5; D not resolved. V lost 1 base, J lost 5 bases, and 18 bases lay in between. Germline CDR1 reads SEHNR; CDR2 reads FQNEAQ (reference sequence). The CDR3 runs to 17 residues. CDR3: CASSLGSGGEGHQPQHF. As DNA, the CDR3 is TGTGCCAGCAGCTTAGGTTCGGGCGGGGAAGGGCATCAGCCCCAGCATTTT. Full variable domain (rest looked up from reference TRBV7-9 and TRBJ1-5): DTGVSQNPRHKITKRGQNVTFRCDPISEHNRLYWYRQTLGQGPEFLTYFQNEAQLEKSRLLSDRFSAERPKGSFSTLEIQRTEQGDSAMYLCASSLGSGGEGHQPQHFGDGTRLSIL.

The chain links TRBV4-3 to TRBJ2-7; 7 nucleotides align to TRBD2. J was trimmed by 7 bases and V by 4 bases; bases with no gene match: 13. The V gene's germline CDR1 is LGHNA and CDR2 YSLEER. The CDR3 spans 15 residues. The DNA of the CDR3 is TGCGCCAGCAGCCCTCAATTTAGCGGGTTTAATGAGCAGTACTTC. This codes for CASSPQFSGFNEQYF.

The chain is built from TRBV5-1 and TRBJ1-1; 8 bases line up with TRBD1. Trimming removed 1 base from V and 3 bases from J; junction bases left unmatched: 14. The germline V gene encodes CDR1 SGHRS and CDR2 YFSETQ. The length of the CDR3 is 18 residues. This CDR3 reads CASSLPPLGQGWDTEAFF. DNA of the CDR3: TGCGCCAGCAGCTTGCCCCCGTTAGGACAGGGCTGGGACACTGAAGCTTTCTTT.

This clonotype occurred once. This chain connects TRBV20-1 to TRBJ1-2, with 9 bases that match TRBD1. The germline V gene encodes CDR1 DFQATT and CDR2 SNEGSKA (reference sequence). The V and J ends lost 6 bases and 4 bases, in that order; junction bases with no gene match: 12. CDR3 length: 15 amino acids. This chain's CDR3 is CSAGLAGTGSYGYTF. CDR3 DNA: TGCAGTGCGGGTCTAGCCGGGACAGGGTCCTATGGCTACACCTTC.

J is TRBJ2-5 and V is TRBV18; possibly TRBD1 for D (5 bases). CDR3 length: 16 residues. V lost 6 bases, J lost 3 bases, and 20 bases lay in between. Per germline, CDR1 KGHSH and CDR2 LQKENI. CDR3 protein: CASSHGEDSWEETQYF. CDR3 nucleotides: TGTGCCAGCTCCCACGGCGAAGACAGCTGGGAAGAGACCCAGTACTTC. Drawing the rest from reference TRBV18 and TRBJ2-5, the complete variable domain is NAGVMQNPRHLVRRRGQEARLRCSPMKGHSHVYWYRQLPEEGLKFMVYLQKENIIDESGMPKERFSAEFPKEGPSILRIQQVVRGDSAAYFCASSHGEDSWEETQYFGPGTRLLVL.

The chain combines TRBV20-1 with TRBJ2-5; tentative D call: TRBD1 (6 bases). The CDR3 is 14 amino acids. V lost 5 bases and J 5 bases, leaving 18 bases between the germline ends. The germline gives CDR1 DFQATT, CDR2 SNEGSKA (reference sequence). CDR3 residues: CSAYWSLGAETQYF. The CDR3, as DNA: TGCAGTGCTTATTGGAGTTTGGGGGCCGAGACCCAGTACTTC.

CDR3 sequence (DNA): TGCGCCAGCAGCCATCAAGGGGGCGGGAGCGGAAAAGAGACCCAGTACTTC. Its translation: CASSHQGGGSGKETQYF. The V gene is TRBV4-3, the J gene TRBJ2-5; D tentatively reads TRBD1 or TRBD2 (7 bases each). There are 17 residues in the CDR3. Germline values: CDR1 LGHNA, CDR2 YSLEER. The ends were cut back, 3 bases at V and 3 bases at J, with 20 bases in the middle.

V is TRBV10-3 and J is TRBJ2-3; weak D call: TRBD1 (5 bases). The V end lost 2 bases, the J end lost 3 bases, and 6 bases lay between the germline ends. The CDR3 contains 13 residues. Germline loops: CDR1 ENHRY, CDR2 SYGVKD. CDR3 residues: CAISEGATDTQYF. The CDR3 DNA reads TGTGCCATCAGTGAGGGGGCTACAGATACGCAGTATTTT.

This clonotype was detected a few times. The rearrangement uses TRBV29-1 and TRBJ2-7; TRBD2 agrees at 10 bases. The J segment lost 3 bases and the V segment lost 5 bases, leaving 7 bases of the junction unmatched. The CDR3 contains 14 residues. Germline V lookup: CDR1 SQVTM, CDR2 ANQGSEA. The CDR3 sequence: CSVLTGLAVYEQYF. The CDR3 DNA sequence: TGCAGCGTTTTGACCGGACTAGCGGTCTACGAGCAGTACTTC.

This clonotype showed up just a few times. The rearrangement uses TRBV11-2 and TRBJ2-7, with TRBD2 identical over 7 bases. Germline V gene sequence: CDR1 SGHAT, CDR2 FQNNGV. The CDR3 length is 16 residues. Trimming took 1 base from V and 7 from J; bases not matched to a gene: 13. The CDR3 DNA reads as TGTGCCAGCAGCTTAGGGATGGGGCGGGAGTGGATGGAGCAGTACTTC. Translation gives CASSLGMGREWMEQYF.

This sequence joins TRBV7-2 and TRBJ2-5; 8 bases align to TRBD2. V lost 6 bases and J lost 2; bases outside the gene matches: 5. This CDR3 is 14 amino acids long. The germline V gene encodes CDR1 SGHTA and CDR2 FQGNSA. The DNA of the CDR3 is TGTGCCAGCAGTACCTTAGCGGGGCAAGAGACCCAGTACTTC. Translating gives CASSTLAGQETQYF. Full variable domain (remainder filled in from reference TRBV7-2 and TRBJ2-5): GAGVSQSPSNKVTEKGKDVELRCDPISGHTALYWYRQSLGQGLEFLIYFQGNSAPDKSGLPSDRFSAERTGGSVSTLTIQRTQQEDSAVYLCASSTLAGQETQYFGPGTRLLVL.

The chain has TRBV29-1 and TRBJ2-1; 7 nucleotides agree with TRBD2. The CDR3 totals 19 residues. The germline V gene has CDR1 SQVTM and CDR2 ANQGSEA. Trimming removed 6 bases from V and 15 bases from J; junction bases left unmatched: 35. The CDR3 reads CSVAYTRQRLARVGVDRFF. The CDR3 DNA is TGCAGCGTAGCCTATACGCGTCAAAGACTAGCAAGAGTTGGGGTCGACCGGTTCTTC.

The V and J genes are TRBV2 and TRBJ1-6; a possible D gene is TRBD1 (5 bases). The CDR3 consists of 16 residues. Trimming left V 6 bases short and J 0 bases short, with 12 bases between. The germline CDR1 and CDR2 sequences are SNHLY and FYNNEI. CDR3 nucleotide sequence: TGTGCCAGCAGGACAGTTGCGAGCTCCTATAATTCACCCCTCCACTTT. Its protein is CASRTVASSYNSPLHF. Looking up the rest from reference TRBV2 and TRBJ1-6 gives the full variable domain: EPEVTQTPSHQVTQMGQEVILRCVPISNHLYFYWYRQILGQKVEFLVSFYNNEISEKSEIFDDQFSVERPDGSNFTLKIRSTKLEDSAMYFCASRTVASSYNSPLHFGNGTRLTVT.